The next 5 T cell receptor beta chains were all read from a single sample in a study of T-cell reconstitution after alpha-beta-depleted transplantation in children. Preparing the TCRbeta library involved the use of unique molecular identifiers. MiXCR, applied by TCRdb to the PCR reads, yields one record per CDR3 protein. The table has around 670,000 distinct CDR3 sequences, around 13% seen once. This specimen consisted of PBMCs, obtained before TCRalphabeta/CD19-depleted stem cell transplant. These receptors originate from a girl aged 2 to 10 with congenital amegakaryocytic thrombocytopenia, due to receive a stem cell transplant.

This clonotype has a count of ten or more. This sequence joins TRBV20-1 and TRBJ2-3, with 7 nucleotides matching TRBD2. The length of the CDR3 is 15 residues. The V gene's germline CDR1 is DFQATT and CDR2 SNEGSKA (reference sequence). Germline trimming cut 5 bases from V and 0 bases from J; bases unmatched to any gene: 8. The DNA for the CDR3 is TGCAGTGCTGGGGGAGGGCCAGGAAGCACAGATACGCAGTATTTT. This gives the protein CSAGGGPGSTDTQYF.

The chain employs TRBV7-9 and TRBJ2-3; the D gene is possibly TRBD2 (6 bases). The CDR3 covers 17 residues. V dropped 5 bases and J dropped 2 bases, with 20 bases sitting between them. CDR1 is SEHNR, CDR2 FQNEAQ, per germline (reference sequence). The CDR3 loop reads CASSAGYRDFYTDTQYF. CDR3 nucleotide sequence: TGTGCCAGCAGCGCGGGCTACCGGGACTTCTACACAGATACGCAGTATTTT.

The chain is built from TRBV29-1 and TRBJ2-5, with TRBD2 matching 10 bases. CDR1 is SQVTM and CDR2 is ANQGSEA in the germline V gene. The CDR3 covers 15 residues. V lost 3 bases and J lost 5; bases outside the gene matches: 9. The CDR3 loop is CSVEVSGTSAETQYF. The CDR3 DNA sequence: TGCAGCGTTGAGGTATCTGGGACTAGCGCCGAGACCCAGTACTTC.

The V gene is TRBV5-1, the J gene TRBJ2-1, with D perhaps assigned TRBD1 or TRBD2 (5 bases each). Between the trimmed V and J ends, which lost 2 bases and 3 bases, there was a span of 15 bases. The CDR3 is 16 residues long. Per the germline V gene, CDR1 is SGHRS and CDR2 is YFSETQ. The CDR3 DNA is TGCGCCAGCAGCTTAGTCCCCGGGACCTACTACAATGAGCAGTTCTTC. Translated: CASSLVPGTYYNEQFF.

There are a few counts of this clonotype. The chain links TRBV20-1 to TRBJ2-3; TRBD1 or TRBD2 may be the D gene (6 bases each). The CDR3 length is 16 residues. In germline, CDR1 is DFQATT, CDR2 SNEGSKA (reference sequence). V lost 5 bases, J lost 5 bases, and 23 bases lay in between. The CDR3 region is CSAAPPGALRGDTQYF. The CDR3 DNA reads as TGCAGTGCTGCCCCCCCGGGGGCCCTGAGGGGAGATACGCAGTATTTT.